The 24 T cell receptor beta chains presented below share a single source sample, sequenced in a study of T cell responses to AZD1222 COVID-19 vaccine (dated by TCRdb to the early 2020s). The sample's time point label, in plain terms: about 28 days (+/-7) after the second vaccine dose. Library creation used the immunoSEQ multiplex PCR assay. The source is immuneACCESS, and TCRdb retained only in-frame sequences with V and J called. Part of the clones is not carried over; for the studies checked, unresolved V genes explain less than half of this, and the remainder is unexplained. The sample profile shows 180,000 or so clones; around 89% of them were found once. The top ten constitute 25% to 30% of the sample. Sequenced here: peripheral blood, sampled 28 days after the second AZD1222 dose. The receptors shown here come from an adult who received the AZD1222 COVID-19 vaccine.

This clone was seen just once. The V and J genes are TRBV6-1 and TRBJ1-5, with 8 bases identical to TRBD1. This CDR3 has 18 amino acids. V gave up 1 base and J gave up 0 bases; unmatched junction bases: 8. Germline loops: CDR1 MNHNS, CDR2 SASEGT. CDR3 amino acids: CASSEGIGTGYSNQPQHF. In nucleotides, the CDR3 is TGTGCCAGCAGTGAAGGGATCGGGACAGGATATAGCAATCAGCCCCAGCATTTT.

The genes are TRBV6-5 and TRBJ1-1; 10 bases fit TRBD1. Germline V CDR1 and CDR2: MNHEY, SVGAGI. The CDR3 extends over 14 amino acids. With 4 bases clipped from V and 5 bases from J, the junction kept 4 bases outside the gene matches. Here the CDR3 reads CASSSGQGGTEAFF. The CDR3 nucleotides read TGTGCCAGCAGTTCCGGACAGGGGGGAACTGAAGCTTTCTTT.

This chain links TRBV7-2 with TRBJ1-4, with 7 bases aligning to TRBD1. The CDR3 runs 13 residues. CDR1 SGHTA and CDR2 FQGNSA come from the germline V gene. J gave up 7 bases and V 8 bases, and 7 bases lay outside the gene matches. The CDR3, as DNA: TGTGCCAGCTCGCCAGGGGGAAGTGAAAAACTGTTTTTT. It translates to CASSPGGSEKLFF.

This clone appeared a few times. The chain carries TRBV28 and TRBJ2-7; D remains unclear. Germline CDR1 reads MDHEN; CDR2 reads SYDVKM. V shed 0 bases and J shed 0 bases, with 6 bases lying between them. The CDR3 has 14 amino acids. The DNA of the CDR3 is TGTGCCAGCAGTTTATGGGGGTCCTCCTACGAGCAGTACTTC. Its translation is CASSLWGSSYEQYF.

The chain uses TRBV18 and TRBJ2-5; no firm D call. Germline V lookup: CDR1 KGHSH, CDR2 LQKENI. V was trimmed by 3 bases and J by 5 bases, leaving 10 bases between them. The CDR3 contains 13 residues. The CDR3 is CASSPDREETQYF. The CDR3 nucleotides read TGTGCCAGCTCACCCGACCGCGAGGAGACCCAGTACTTC.

This chain joins TRBV4-3 and TRBJ2-1, with no clear D. Germline loops: CDR1 LGHNA, CDR2 YSLEER. The CDR3 totals 12 residues. Trimming left V 3 bases short and J 3 bases short, with 3 bases between. CDR3: CASSQDYNEQFF. DNA for the CDR3: TGCGCCAGCAGCCAGGACTACAATGAGCAGTTCTTC.

V usage is TRBV2 and J usage is TRBJ1-6, with D possibly TRBD1 on 5 matching bases. The CDR3 runs to 12 residues. Trimming took off 4 bases at V and 9 bases at J, with 7 bases between the two ends. In germline, CDR1 is SNHLY, CDR2 FYNNEI. CDR3 residues: CASSATASPLHF. CDR3 DNA sequence: TGTGCCAGCAGTGCGACAGCTTCACCCCTCCACTTT.

This chain joins TRBV7-2 and TRBJ2-1; D possibly corresponds to TRBD2 (5 bases). Germline V lookup: CDR1 SGHTA, CDR2 FQGNSA. There are 14 residues in the CDR3. The ends were cut back, 7 bases at V and 6 bases at J, with 16 bases in the middle. The CDR3 here is CASILRTATNEQFF. The CDR3 coding sequence is TGTGCCAGCATCCTACGGACTGCCACCAATGAGCAGTTCTTC. Complete variable domain (other parts from reference TRBV7-2 and TRBJ2-1): GAGVSQSPSNKVTEKGKDVELRCDPISGHTALYWYRQSLGQGLEFLIYFQGNSAPDKSGLPSDRFSAERTGGSVSTLTIQRTQQEDSAVYLCASILRTATNEQFFGPGTRLTVL.

This chain links TRBV28 with TRBJ1-4; D gene ambiguous. Per the germline V gene, CDR1 is MDHEN and CDR2 is SYDVKM. Between the trimmed V and J ends, which lost 2 bases and 7 bases, there was a span of 8 bases. This CDR3 has 13 residues. The CDR3 sequence is CASSLGRFEKLFF. CDR3 bases: TGTGCCAGCAGTTTAGGTAGATTTGAAAAACTGTTTTTT.

This clone was observed once. The genes are TRBV7-8 and TRBJ1-3; the D is unclear. Germline V CDR1 and CDR2: SGHVS, FQNEAQ. The CDR3 has 16 residues. V was clipped by 2 bases and J by 0 bases, with 11 bases between them. The CDR3 loop reads CASSLTSSSSGNTIYF. The CDR3 nucleotides read TGTGCCAGCAGCTTAACTTCCTCCTCCTCTGGAAACACCATATATTTT.

The gene calls are TRBV29-1 and TRBJ1-1; D is unresolved. Germline lookup yields CDR1 SQVTM and CDR2 ANQGSEA. The CDR3 is made up of 14 amino acids. V was clipped by 7 bases and J by 4 bases, with 19 bases between them. CDR3 loop: CSAHRGDSRTEAFF. As DNA, the CDR3 is TGCAGCGCCCACCGGGGAGATAGTCGCACTGAAGCTTTCTTT.

In DNA, the CDR3 is TGTGCCTGGAGTGTAGGTGGGGTGGCCTATGGCTACACCTTC. Amino acids: CAWSVGGVAYGYTF. The rearrangement uses TRBV30 and TRBJ1-2; no clear D gene. CDR3 size: 14 residues. Between the trimmed V and J ends, which lost 0 bases and 4 bases, there was a span of 12 bases. CDR1 and CDR2 (germline): GTSNPN, SVGIG (reference sequence).

This clone was recorded only once. This rearrangement joins TRBV7-2 to TRBJ1-2; weak D call: TRBD1 (6 bases). The ends were cut back, 4 bases at V and 2 bases at J, with 17 bases in the middle. The CDR3 extends over 16 amino acids. Germline V CDR1 and CDR2: SGHTA, FQGNSA. CDR3 sequence (DNA): TGTGCCAGCAGCTCAGGAGGACAGACTGGGAACTATGGCTACACCTTC. This gives the protein CASSSGGQTGNYGYTF.

The V gene is TRBV13, the J gene TRBJ2-7; 9 nucleotides align to TRBD2. The CDR3 length is 14 residues. The germline V gene has CDR1 PRHDT and CDR2 FYEKMQ (reference sequence). V lost 5 bases and J lost 3; bases outside the gene matches: 5. As DNA, the CDR3 is TGTGCCAGCAGCCCTAGGACTAGCGACTACGAGCAGTACTTC. It codes for CASSPRTSDYEQYF.

The chain employs TRBV6-5 and TRBJ2-5; TRBD2 agrees at 10 bases. Germline V gene sequence: CDR1 MNHEY, CDR2 SVGAGI. V lost 6 bases and J lost 2; bases outside the gene matches: 6. The CDR3 totals 15 residues. The CDR3 DNA reads TGTGCCAGCAGGGGGATAGCGGGAGGACAAGAGACCCAGTACTTC. This encodes CASRGIAGGQETQYF.

This chain connects TRBV28 to TRBJ1-6, with D maybe TRBD1 (5 bases). Trimming removed 8 bases at V and 10 bases at J, with 15 bases between. The CDR3 covers 13 residues. Per the germline V gene, CDR1 is MDHEN and CDR2 is SYDVKM. CDR3 DNA sequence: TGTGCCAGCCTGCCCAGGGCTGGCTCACCCCTCCACTTT. The encoded protein is CASLPRAGSPLHF. Drawing the rest from reference TRBV28 and TRBJ1-6, the complete variable domain is DVKVTQSSRYLVKRTGEKVFLECVQDMDHENMFWYRQDPGLGLRLIYFSYDVKMKEKGDIPEGYSVSREKKERFSLILESASTNQTSMYLCASLPRAGSPLHFGNGTRLTVT.

This chain connects TRBV14 to TRBJ1-4; D remains unclear. V lost 3 bases, J lost 3 bases, and 17 bases lay in between. CDR3 length: 17 amino acids. The V gene's germline CDR1 is SGHDN and CDR2 FVKESK. The CDR3 spells CASSHADWGKANEKLFF. In DNA, the CDR3 is TGTGCCAGCAGCCATGCTGACTGGGGTAAAGCTAATGAAAAACTGTTTTTT.

The rearrangement links TRBV2 to TRBJ1-2; 9 bases are a match to TRBD1. This CDR3 contains 14 residues. CDR1 and CDR2 (germline): SNHLY, FYNNEI. V was clipped by 4 bases and J by 5 bases; unmatched bases: 5. CDR3 bases: TGTGCCAGCAGTGGTACAGGGGGCGGATATGGCTACACCTTC. This encodes CASSGTGGGYGYTF.

The chain recombines TRBV29-1 with TRBJ1-2, with D maybe TRBD1 (6 bases). This CDR3 is 12 amino acids long. V was clipped by 3 bases and J by 6 bases, with 11 bases between them. Germline CDR1 reads SQVTM; CDR2 reads ANQGSEA. The chain's CDR3 is CSVDQGPDGYTF. The CDR3 DNA is TGCAGCGTTGACCAGGGGCCGGATGGCTACACCTTC.

The table lists this clone with a count of one. V usage is TRBV6-5 and J usage is TRBJ2-5; 10 bases align to TRBD1. V shed 4 bases and J 6 bases; nucleotides not matched to a gene: 8. The CDR3 has 15 amino acids. Germline V gene lookup returns CDR1 MNHEY and CDR2 SVGAGI. This CDR3 is CASSFGGTGVKTQYF. DNA of the CDR3: TGTGCCAGCAGTTTCGGAGGGACAGGGGTTAAGACCCAGTACTTC.

This clone occurred a few times. This chain connects TRBV6-5 to TRBJ2-3, with D possibly TRBD2 on 5 matching bases. Between the trimmed V and J ends, which lost 6 bases and 0 bases, there was a span of 10 bases. The CDR3 consists of 14 residues. CDR1 is MNHEY, CDR2 SVGAGI, per germline. The CDR3 bases are TGTGCCAGCAGCAGCCTAGCTAGCACAGATACGCAGTATTTT. Amino acids: CASSSLASTDTQYF.

The rearrangement links TRBV28 to TRBJ1-1; 8 bases map to TRBD1. The CDR3 covers 13 residues. V was pared by 6 bases and J by 4 bases, with 4 bases of the junction left unmatched. Germline CDR1 and CDR2: MDHEN and SYDVKM. CDR3 sequence (DNA): TGTGCCAGCAGACGGACAGGGAGCACTGAAGCTTTCTTT. It is translated as CASRRTGSTEAFF.

The chain couples TRBV30 to TRBJ2-7; TRBD2 aligns across 10 bases. Germline V gives CDR1 GTSNPN, CDR2 SVGIG (reference sequence). After removal of 1 base from V and 4 bases from J, the junction contained 7 bases not matched to a gene. CDR3 length: 15 residues. CDR3 in amino acids: CAWSAAGGPRYEQYF. CDR3 in DNA: TGTGCCTGGAGTGCAGCGGGAGGGCCAAGGTACGAGCAGTACTTC.

The rearrangement uses TRBV18 and TRBJ2-7; unclear D gene. Deletions cut 1 base from V and 3 bases from J, with 10 bases between. Germline values: CDR1 KGHSH, CDR2 LQKENI. The CDR3 has 14 amino acids. CDR3 in amino acids: CASSPRRGGYEQYF. CDR3 nucleotides: TGTGCCAGCTCACCACGCCGCGGCGGCTACGAGCAGTACTTC.